This record looks at one T cell receptor (beta chain) sequence and its context. What it binds is unknown. The CDR3 runs to 13 residues. Germline CDR1 SGHVS, CDR2 FQNEAQ. V gave up 6 bases and J gave up 4 bases, with 10 bases separating them. The data derive from a study of beta chain features in type 1 diabetes. Study overall: The examined sorted cells totaled over 85,000,000 across samples. Findings and limits, study-wide: When cDNA is sequenced, cells with high TCR expression could be over-represented. Fewer insertions but more deletions were seen at VDJ junctions in type 1 diabetes patients.

The study reverse transcribed the entire isolated RNA, so it sequenced expressed TCRB transcripts. An average of around 3.9 million reads was obtained for naive, central memory and regulatory T cell samples. The assay was immunoSEQ multiplex PCR, and TCRdb's table has in-frame clones only and misses some. The sample contains more than 50,000 clones, about three fifths of which appear only once. The chain joins TRBV7-8 to TRBJ1-5, with a possible D match to TRBD1 (5 bases). The sequence derives from a woman aged 18-29 years in good health. The material sequenced was Tregs from blood. In DNA, the CDR3 is TGTGCCAGCAGAGGGTCAGGGAATCAGCCCCAGCATTTT. Its translation is CASRGSGNQPQHF.